The 28 T cell receptor beta chains reported below all come from one sample, sequenced in a study of cytomegalovirus exposure and HLA in healthy donors. The PCR contained 60 Vbeta and 13 Jbeta primers. The table came from immunoSEQ multiplex PCR; TCRdb's copy has only in-frame clones and leaves some out. The sample comprises approximately 140,000 clones, approximately 71% of which are singletons, and about 3% rests with the top ten. Input material: PBMCs. The receptors here all came from a man in his forties or fifties in good health and CMV-seronegative.

V is TRBV5-1 and J is TRBJ1-4, with D perhaps TRBD1 (5 bases). V shed 5 bases and J shed 8 bases, with 16 bases lying between them. The CDR3 runs 14 residues. Germline values: CDR1 SGHRS, CDR2 YFSETQ. This CDR3 reads CASRLRQTEEKLFF. In DNA, the CDR3 is TGCGCCAGCAGGTTGAGACAGACGGAAGAAAAACTGTTTTTT.

The chain carries TRBV7-2 and TRBJ2-7; maybe TRBD1 (6 bases). V lost 5 bases to trimming and J lost 9 bases, with 14 bases between them. The CDR3 covers 12 residues. CDR1 and CDR2 from the germline V gene are SGHTA and FQGNSA. In DNA form, the CDR3 reads TGTGCCAGCAGCGGTACAGGGATGGGGCAGTACTTC. It yields the protein CASSGTGMGQYF.

V gene TRBV6-1 combines with J gene TRBJ1-2; D is perhaps TRBD1 (6 bases). Germline CDR1 is MNHNS and CDR2 is SASEGT. The CDR3 has 15 amino acids. V was clipped by 8 bases and J by 4 bases, with 20 bases between them. DNA of the CDR3: TGTGCCAGCGCGCTCACCGAAGGGGGGGTCTATGGCTACACCTTC. It yields the protein CASALTEGGVYGYTF.

This sequence joins TRBV5-1 and TRBJ2-7; a weak D match, TRBD2 (6 bases). The CDR3 sequence is 17 residues long. The germline gives CDR1 SGHRS, CDR2 YFSETQ. Trimming removed 4 bases from V and 0 bases from J, with 20 bases in between. The CDR3 loop is CASSRGTHNGNSYEQYF. The DNA for the CDR3 is TGCGCCAGCAGCCGCGGGACTCATAATGGCAACTCCTACGAGCAGTACTTC.

The table lists this clone with a count of one. The CDR3 loop reads CASSYQLAPYNEQFF. The CDR3 DNA reads as TGTGCCAGCAGTTACCAGCTAGCCCCCTACAATGAGCAGTTCTTC. V is TRBV6-5 and J is TRBJ2-1, with a tentative D call TRBD2 (5 bases). The CDR3 extends over 15 amino acids. Trimming cost V 2 bases and J 2 bases, with 10 bases left between them. CDR1 and CDR2 (germline): MNHEY, SVGAGI.

The rearrangement links TRBV5-4 to TRBJ2-5; TRBD1 aligns across 8 bases. Germline V gene sequence: CDR1 SGHNT, CDR2 YYREEE (reference sequence). This CDR3 has 18 residues. V trimming: 0 bases; J trimming: 4 bases; junction bases outside the gene matches: 14. This chain's CDR3 is CASSLAGTGQRGGETQYF. CDR3 coding DNA: TGTGCCAGCAGCTTGGCCGGGACAGGCCAAAGAGGTGGAGAGACCCAGTACTTC.

The DNA of the CDR3 is TGCGCCAGCAGCCAAGAGCCAGGAAATGAGCAGTTCTTC. This sequence encodes CASSQEPGNEQFF. This rearrangement joins TRBV4-3 to TRBJ2-1; D remains ambiguous. The length of the CDR3 is 13 residues. Germline-derived CDR1 and CDR2 are LGHNA and YSLEER. V gave up 0 bases and J gave up 7 bases, with 7 bases separating them.

The chain combines TRBV27 with TRBJ2-7; 8 bases are a match to TRBD1. Germline values: CDR1 MNHEY, CDR2 SMNVEV (reference sequence). V lost 5 bases to trimming and J lost 2 bases; unmatched junction nucleotides: 11. The CDR3 is made up of 16 amino acids. The CDR3 protein is CASSPPTGATPYEQYF. CDR3 coding DNA: TGTGCCAGCAGTCCTCCGACAGGGGCGACTCCCTACGAGCAGTACTTC.

The chain recombines TRBV7-9 with TRBJ2-3, with 9 bases aligning to TRBD2. V lost 5 bases to trimming and J lost 2 bases; unmatched junction nucleotides: 8. The CDR3 consists of 16 residues. Germline V gene data show CDR1 as SEHNR and CDR2 as FQNEAQ (reference sequence). The CDR3 DNA sequence: TGTGCCAGCAGCCCCCCCCTAGCGGGGTACACAGATACGCAGTATTTT. Amino acids: CASSPPLAGYTDTQYF.

This clone was observed a single time. The chain joins TRBV27 to TRBJ2-3; 9 bases agree with TRBD1. The germline CDR1 and CDR2 sequences are MNHEY and SMNVEV (reference sequence). The CDR3 spans 17 residues. V was clipped by 6 bases and J by 0 bases; unmatched bases: 10. CDR3 loop: CASRGLGQGLSTDTQYF. For the CDR3, the DNA is TGTGCCAGCAGGGGGTTGGGACAGGGACTTAGCACAGATACGCAGTATTTT.

The genes are TRBV5-5 and TRBJ1-3; D remains unclear. This CDR3 region has 15 residues. The V end lost 2 bases, the J end lost 0 bases, and 9 bases lay between the germline ends. The germline V gene encodes CDR1 SGHKS and CDR2 YYEKEE (reference sequence). CDR3 nucleotide sequence: TGTGCCAGCAGCTTAGGAGGGAGCTCTGGAAACACCATATATTTT. Translation gives CASSLGGSSGNTIYF.

This clone was recorded a few times. The V and J genes are TRBV5-6 and TRBJ1-2, with 8 positions matching TRBD1. The germline CDR1 and CDR2 sequences are SGHDT and YYEEEE. V dropped 7 bases and J dropped 1; count of bases not matched to a gene: 6. The CDR3 consists of 14 residues. The CDR3 protein is CASPGQGINYGYTF. The DNA of the CDR3 is TGTGCCAGCCCAGGACAGGGTATTAACTATGGCTACACCTTC.

The rearrangement uses TRBV7-2 and TRBJ2-5; TRBD2 matches at 7 bases. Gene TRBJ2-7 matches the end of the DNA better, so the J call may be wrong. Germline V lookup: CDR1 SGHTA, CDR2 FQGNSA. There are 18 residues in the CDR3. CDR3 loop: CASSLDRRVLAVSYEQYF. The CDR3 DNA follows: TGTGCCAGCAGCTTAGACCGTCGAGTCCTAGCGGTCTCCTACGAGCAGTACTTC.

J is TRBJ2-1 and V is TRBV15; weak D call: TRBD2 (5 bases). Germline V gives CDR1 LNHNV, CDR2 YYDKDF (reference sequence). This CDR3 has 15 residues. As DNA, the CDR3 is TGTACAACCTCCGAGGGTCCGAGCTCCTACAATGAGCAGTTCTTC. It is translated as CTTSEGPSSYNEQFF.

The chain couples TRBV10-3 to TRBJ1-5; perhaps TRBD1 as D (5 bases). CDR1 ENHRY and CDR2 SYGVKD come from the germline V gene. V gave up 3 bases and J gave up 4 bases, with 13 bases separating them. The CDR3 loop spans 15 amino acids. The CDR3, as DNA: TGTGCCATCAGTGAAAACGGGGCGGGGAATCAGCCCCAGCATTTT. Its protein is CAISENGAGNQPQHF.

The rearrangement joins TRBV5-1 to TRBJ1-6; a possible D gene is TRBD1 (6 bases). CDR1 is SGHRS, CDR2 YFSETQ, per germline. The V end was cut by 0 bases, the J end by 8 bases, with 15 bases between. This CDR3 comprises 16 residues. The CDR3 coding sequence is TGCGCCAGCAGCTTGGCCGTCGTACCAGGGGATTCACCCCTCCACTTT. Protein: CASSLAVVPGDSPLHF.

This clone was picked up one time. The chain has TRBV19 and TRBJ1-2, with D possibly TRBD1 on 5 matching bases. The CDR3 contains 12 residues. V lost 3 bases, J lost 8 bases, and 10 bases lay in between. CDR1 is LNHDA, CDR2 SQIVND, per germline (reference sequence). CDR3 residues: CASSIGGRGYTF. The CDR3 region has the DNA TGTGCCAGTAGTATCGGGGGACGGGGCTACACCTTC.

This chain connects TRBV4-1 to TRBJ2-1, with TRBD2 identical over 10 bases. From germline, CDR1 is MGHRA and CDR2 YSYEKL. The ends lost 9 bases at V and 7 bases at J; junction bases unmatched: 6. The CDR3 has 13 amino acids. The CDR3 coding sequence is TGCGCCAGTACCCAGCGGGGGGGAAATGAGCAGTTCTTC. Amino acid sequence: CASTQRGGNEQFF.

The chain is built from TRBV12-5 and TRBJ2-3; D gene ambiguous. CDR3 length: 15 amino acids. Looked up from germline, CDR1 is LGHNT and CDR2 is FRNRAP. The germline V and J ends were trimmed by 3 bases and 8 bases, with 18 bases remaining between them. The CDR3 spells CASGFPPPYRATQYF. Written as DNA, the CDR3 is TGTGCTAGTGGTTTTCCCCCTCCTTATCGCGCTACGCAGTATTTT. The full variable domain, in which reference TRBV12-5 and TRBJ2-3 provide the parts outside the CDR3, is DARVTQTPRHKVTEMGQEVTMRCQPILGHNTVFWYRQTMMQGLELLAYFRNRAPLDDSGMPKDRFSAEMPDATLATLKIQPSEPRDSAVYFCASGFPPPYRATQYFGPGTRLTVL.

In DNA, the CDR3 is TGCGCCAGCAGCCTCGGGACAGGTGAAGATACGCAGTATTTT. It specifies CASSLGTGEDTQYF. This sequence joins TRBV5-1 and TRBJ2-3; 8 nucleotides match TRBD1. The CDR3 contains 14 residues. Germline CDR1 is SGHRS and CDR2 is YFSETQ. With V trimmed by 4 bases and J by 5 bases, 6 bases remained unmatched.

The V gene is TRBV29-1, the J gene TRBJ1-2, with a possible D match to TRBD1 (5 bases). Germline V lookup: CDR1 SQVTM, CDR2 ANQGSEA. CDR3 length: 13 amino acids. V was clipped by 2 bases and J by 4 bases, with 11 bases between them. In nucleotides, the CDR3 is TGCAGCGTTGAACCCCAACAGGCCTATGGCTACACCTTC. This encodes CSVEPQQAYGYTF.

This clone is a singleton in its sample. The chain employs TRBV29-1 and TRBJ1-1; no reliable D call. CDR1 is SQVTM, CDR2 ANQGSEA, per germline. The CDR3 runs to 13 residues. V shed 5 bases and J shed 0 bases, with 10 bases lying between them. CDR3 coding DNA: TGCAGCGTTAACGTGGGCATGAACACTGAAGCTTTCTTT. Protein: CSVNVGMNTEAFF.

The chain recombines TRBV28 with TRBJ2-3, with 7 bases aligning to TRBD2. The CDR3 totals 15 residues. Germline lookup yields CDR1 MDHEN and CDR2 SYDVKM. Trimming removed 7 bases from V and 4 bases from J; junction bases left unmatched: 11. CDR3 residues: CASTSQAGVADTQYF. For the CDR3, the DNA is TGTGCCAGCACCAGCCAGGCGGGGGTGGCAGATACGCAGTATTTT.

V is TRBV10-3 and J is TRBJ2-6, with no clear D. V was trimmed by 4 bases and J by 4 bases, leaving 8 bases between them. The CDR3 spans 14 residues. The V gene's germline CDR1 is ENHRY and CDR2 SYGVKD. The CDR3 coding sequence is TGTGCCATCAGTGTCGGTTCCGGGGCCAACGTCCTGACTTTC. Amino acids: CAISVGSGANVLTF.

The genes are TRBV12-5 and TRBJ2-3, with 7 bases that match TRBD2. Trimming took 4 bases from V and 1 from J; bases not matched to a gene: 5. Germline CDR1 LGHNT, CDR2 FRNRAP. This CDR3 has 15 residues. In DNA, the CDR3 is TGTGCTAGTGGTTGGGGAGGGGACGGCACAGATACGCAGTATTTT. The encoded protein is CASGWGGDGTDTQYF.

As regards this clone: Other DNA sequences in the same sample also yield this CDR3. The gene calls are TRBV5-4 and TRBJ1-2, with D possibly TRBD1 on 6 matching bases. The CDR3 extends over 15 amino acids. V gave up 4 bases and J gave up 7 bases, with 20 bases separating them. The germline V gene encodes CDR1 SGHNT and CDR2 YYREEE (reference sequence). The CDR3 is CASSLALTGSAGYTF. The CDR3 bases are TGTGCCAGCAGCCTGGCCTTGACAGGTTCGGCTGGCTACACCTTC.

V and J are TRBV29-1 and TRBJ1-2; no reliable D call. V lost 3 bases, J lost 6 bases, and 5 bases lay in between. The CDR3 spans 10 residues. Germline V lookup: CDR1 SQVTM, CDR2 ANQGSEA. Written as DNA, the CDR3 is TGCAGCGTTGATAGCGATGGCTACACCTTC. Amino acid sequence: CSVDSDGYTF.

This clone was seen a single time. The chain combines TRBV18 with TRBJ2-7; D perhaps matches TRBD1 (5 bases). The length of the CDR3 is 13 residues. Germline CDR1 reads KGHSH; CDR2 reads LQKENI. V was pared by 6 bases and J by 4 bases, with 13 bases between. CDR3 residues: CASSLGQKYEQYF. The CDR3 coding sequence is TGTGCCAGCTCCCTCGGACAAAAGTACGAGCAGTACTTC.